A selection of T cell receptor beta chains follows, all from one sample in a study of shared clonotypes between healthy human individuals. Using immunoSEQ multiplex PCR, the repertoire was profiled, and TCRdb retains in-frame clones only, with some absent. Of about 600,000 clones in the sample, nearly 98% were seen once. Sample: naive CD8+ T cells sorted from blood. The receptors originated from a man aged 30-40 years in good health. Both conserved end residues are part of each CDR3. The D gene is left open where the match is weak. Size tells how often a clone was seen (once, few, many) or the class of an expanded clone, and some rows leave it out.

CDR3 DNA: TGTGCCAGCTCTCTGAGACGGGGGGCAGCACAAGAGACCCAGTACTTC; CDR3 protein: CASSLRRGAAQETQYF; clone size: NA; D gene: NA; J gene: TRBJ2-5; V gene: TRBV18
CDR3 DNA: TGTGCCAGCAACCAGAAAGTAGGCTACACCTTC; CDR3 protein: CASNQKVGYTF; clone size: NA; D gene: NA; J gene: TRBJ1-2; V gene: TRBV6-7
CDR3 DNA: TGTGCCAGCAGTGACAGGGGCCGAGGTTACAATGAGCAGTTCTTC; CDR3 protein: CASSDRGRGYNEQFF; clone size: NA; D gene: TRBD1; J gene: TRBJ2-1; V gene: TRBV11-3
CDR3 DNA: TGTGCCACCGAGACAGGGGCCTCTGGAAACACCATATATTTT; CDR3 protein: CATETGASGNTIYF; clone size: NA; D gene: TRBD1; J gene: TRBJ1-3; V gene: TRBV10-3
CDR3 DNA: TGTGCCAGCCATAGCAATCAGCCCCAGCATTTT; CDR3 protein: CASHSNQPQHF; clone size: NA; D gene: NA; J gene: TRBJ1-5; V gene: TRBV28
CDR3 DNA: TGTGCCAGCAGTCGCCCGGGACTAGCGGGAGGGACAGATACGCAGTATTTT; CDR3 protein: CASSRPGLAGGTDTQYF; clone size: NA; D gene: TRBD2; J gene: TRBJ2-3; V gene: TRBV27
CDR3 DNA: TGTGCCAGCAGCCCTACTAGCGGGAGGGACCATGAGCAGTTCTTC; CDR3 protein: CASSPTSGRDHEQFF; clone size: NA; D gene: TRBD2; J gene: TRBJ2-1; V gene: TRBV7-9
CDR3 DNA: TGTGCCAGCAGTTTGGCGGGAGACAGGACCGGGGAGCTGTTTTTT; CDR3 protein: CASSLAGDRTGELFF; clone size: once; D gene: NA; J gene: TRBJ2-2; V gene: TRBV27
CDR3 DNA: TGTGCCATCCACAGGGTGGAGACCCCCTACGAGCAGTACTTC; CDR3 protein: CAIHRVETPYEQYF; clone size: NA; D gene: NA; J gene: TRBJ2-7; V gene: TRBV2
CDR3 DNA: TGCGCCAGCAGTGAGTGGGGCCCAGATACGCAGTATTTT; CDR3 protein: CASSEWGPDTQYF; clone size: once; D gene: NA; J gene: TRBJ2-3; V gene: TRBV10-1
CDR3 DNA: TGTGCCAGCAGTGAAGGTTCGTCTAGCAATCAGCCCCAGCATTTT; CDR3 protein: CASSEGSSSNQPQHF; clone size: NA; D gene: NA; J gene: TRBJ1-5; V gene: TRBV25-1
CDR3 DNA: TGTGCCAGCAGCCTCCCTGGGGCGGGAGGAGATGAGACCCAGTACTTC; CDR3 protein: CASSLPGAGGDETQYF; clone size: NA; D gene: TRBD2; J gene: TRBJ2-5; V gene: TRBV7-3
CDR3 DNA: TGTGCCAGCTCACCACCGGCAGTCGGGACTATCTACGAGCAGTACTTC; CDR3 protein: CASSPPAVGTIYEQYF; clone size: NA; D gene: TRBD2; J gene: TRBJ2-7; V gene: TRBV18
CDR3 DNA: TGTGCCAGCAGCCTTACGGCGGGTGAAGCTTTCTTT; CDR3 protein: CASSLTAGEAFF; clone size: NA; D gene: NA; J gene: TRBJ1-1; V gene: TRBV6-5
CDR3 DNA: TGCGCCAGCAGCCAAGGAGCGGGAGGTTCCCACGAGCAGTACTTC; CDR3 protein: CASSQGAGGSHEQYF; clone size: NA; D gene: TRBD2; J gene: TRBJ2-7; V gene: TRBV4-1
CDR3 DNA: TGTGCCAGCAGCTTACTACGGGGTGCGAACACCGGGGAGCTGTTTTTT; CDR3 protein: CASSLLRGANTGELFF; clone size: NA; D gene: NA; J gene: TRBJ2-2; V gene: TRBV7-9
CDR3 DNA: TGTGCCAGCAGCTTAAGGCCGGGACCCGTGGATGGCTACACCTTC; CDR3 protein: CASSLRPGPVDGYTF; clone size: NA; D gene: NA; J gene: TRBJ1-2; V gene: TRBV11-2
CDR3 DNA: TGTGCCAGTAGTATTCACAGTGGGAACTATGGCTACACCTTC; CDR3 protein: CASSIHSGNYGYTF; clone size: NA; D gene: NA; J gene: TRBJ1-2; V gene: TRBV19
CDR3 DNA: TGTGCCAGCAGCACCCAGACAGCCCACTACGAGCAGTACTTC; CDR3 protein: CASSTQTAHYEQYF; clone size: NA; D gene: NA; J gene: TRBJ2-7; V gene: TRBV28
CDR3 DNA: TGCAGCGTTGTTTGGCTAGCGGGTGGAGATACGCAGTATTTT; CDR3 protein: CSVVWLAGGDTQYF; clone size: once; D gene: TRBD2; J gene: TRBJ2-3; V gene: TRBV29-1
CDR3 DNA: TGTGCCAGCAGCTCCGCTCGCGAGCAGTACTTC; CDR3 protein: CASSSAREQYF; clone size: NA; D gene: NA; J gene: TRBJ2-7; V gene: TRBV7-9
CDR3 DNA: TGTGCCAGCAGCTTAACTGGCGCCTTAGAGACCCAGTACTTC; CDR3 protein: CASSLTGALETQYF; clone size: NA; D gene: NA; J gene: TRBJ2-5; V gene: TRBV7-3
CDR3 DNA: TGCAGCGTTGAAGATCGAGCGGGCTCCTACAATGAGCAGTTCTTC; CDR3 protein: CSVEDRAGSYNEQFF; clone size: NA; D gene: NA; J gene: TRBJ2-1; V gene: TRBV29-1
CDR3 DNA: TGTGCCAGCAGCTTAGACGGGATAGGGGATACGCAGTATTTT; CDR3 protein: CASSLDGIGDTQYF; clone size: NA; D gene: NA; J gene: TRBJ2-3; V gene: TRBV11-2
CDR3 DNA: TGCGCCAGCAGCCATGGGCTTCAGCGGGAGGGGTCCTACAATGAGCAGTTCTTC; CDR3 protein: CASSHGLQREGSYNEQFF; clone size: NA; D gene: TRBD2; J gene: TRBJ2-1; V gene: TRBV4-3
CDR3 DNA: TGTGCCAGCAGCCAAGACGCGGACAGGGCCAGCGGCGAGCAGTACTTC; CDR3 protein: CASSQDADRASGEQYF; clone size: NA; D gene: TRBD1; J gene: TRBJ2-7; V gene: TRBV13
CDR3 DNA: TGTGCCAGCAGCTTAGAGAACACTGAAGCTTTCTTT; CDR3 protein: CASSLENTEAFF; clone size: NA; D gene: NA; J gene: TRBJ1-1; V gene: TRBV7-9
CDR3 DNA: TGTGCCAGCAGTTTGAGGGACAGAGGGTACGAGCAGTACTTC; CDR3 protein: CASSLRDRGYEQYF; clone size: NA; D gene: TRBD1; J gene: TRBJ2-7; V gene: TRBV27
CDR3 DNA: TGTGCCAGCAGTTCGTACAGGACAGGGGTCTTCGAGCAGTACTTC; CDR3 protein: CASSSYRTGVFEQYF; clone size: NA; D gene: TRBD1; J gene: TRBJ2-7; V gene: TRBV27
CDR3 DNA: TGTGCCAGCAGCTTGGTAGAGGGTCGGAGCTCCTACGAGCAGTACTTC; CDR3 protein: CASSLVEGRSSYEQYF; clone size: NA; D gene: NA; J gene: TRBJ2-7; V gene: TRBV11-2
CDR3 DNA: TGTGCCAGCCGATTACCGGGGGCACGAACTGAAGCTTTCTTT; CDR3 protein: CASRLPGARTEAFF; clone size: NA; D gene: NA; J gene: TRBJ1-1; V gene: TRBV27
CDR3 DNA: TGTGCCATCAGTAGTCCCGGGACAGGGTCCTACGAGCAGTACTTC; CDR3 protein: CAISSPGTGSYEQYF; clone size: NA; D gene: TRBD1; J gene: TRBJ2-7; V gene: TRBV10-3
CDR3 DNA: TGTGCCAGCAGCTTGGGGCTGAGGGGCTCCTCCGAGCAGTACTTC; CDR3 protein: CASSLGLRGSSEQYF; clone size: NA; D gene: NA; J gene: TRBJ2-7; V gene: TRBV5-8
CDR3 DNA: TGTGCCAGCGGGGGTCAGCCCCAGCATTTT; CDR3 protein: CASGGQPQHF; clone size: NA; D gene: NA; J gene: TRBJ1-5; V gene: TRBV2
CDR3 DNA: TGTGCCAGCTCACCGAGACAGGAAGGATACAATGAGCAGTTCTTC; CDR3 protein: CASSPRQEGYNEQFF; clone size: NA; D gene: NA; J gene: TRBJ2-1; V gene: TRBV18
CDR3 DNA: TGTGCCAGCAGCAAACGACAGGGGCATGGCTACACCTTC; CDR3 protein: CASSKRQGHGYTF; clone size: NA; D gene: TRBD1; J gene: TRBJ1-2; V gene: TRBV9
CDR3 DNA: TGTGCCACCAGCAGAGGACCAACCACGGGGGGCGCCTACAATGAGCAGTTCTTC; CDR3 protein: CATSRGPTTGGAYNEQFF; clone size: NA; D gene: NA; J gene: TRBJ2-1; V gene: TRBV15
CDR3 DNA: TGCAGCGACGTACAGTCGAGCTCCTACAATGAGCAGTTCTTC; CDR3 protein: CSDVQSSSYNEQFF; clone size: NA; D gene: NA; J gene: TRBJ2-1; V gene: TRBV29-1
CDR3 DNA: TGTGCCAGCAGCGGAAGGGGTCAGCCCCAGCATTTT; CDR3 protein: CASSGRGQPQHF; clone size: NA; D gene: NA; J gene: TRBJ1-5; V gene: TRBV7-9
CDR3 DNA: TGTGCCAGCAGCTTAGGGGGACAGGGGGTCAATCAGCCCCAGCATTTT; CDR3 protein: CASSLGGQGVNQPQHF; clone size: once; D gene: TRBD1; J gene: TRBJ1-5; V gene: TRBV7-9
CDR3 DNA: TGCGCCAGCAGCCAAGTGGTTGGGACAGGGGGCCGGTACTTC; CDR3 protein: CASSQVVGTGGRYF; clone size: NA; D gene: TRBD1; J gene: TRBJ2-7; V gene: TRBV4-1
CDR3 DNA: TGTGCCAGCAGCCTTCGGGGAGGGACTAGCGAATATGAGCAGTTCTTC; CDR3 protein: CASSLRGGTSEYEQFF; clone size: NA; D gene: TRBD2; J gene: TRBJ2-1; V gene: TRBV7-6
CDR3 DNA: TGTGCCAGCAGAACTTCCGGGACATACAACTACGAGCAGTACTTC; CDR3 protein: CASRTSGTYNYEQYF; clone size: NA; D gene: NA; J gene: TRBJ2-7; V gene: TRBV28
CDR3 DNA: TGTGCCAGCAGCTTGTGGGTGGGAACTGAAGCTTTCTTT; CDR3 protein: CASSLWVGTEAFF; clone size: NA; D gene: NA; J gene: TRBJ1-1; V gene: TRBV5-4
CDR3 DNA: TGTGCTTTTCCACGGGAGGGCAGGGATGAGCAGTTCTTC; CDR3 protein: CAFPREGRDEQFF; clone size: NA; D gene: TRBD2; J gene: TRBJ2-1; V gene: TRBV2
CDR3 DNA: TGTGCCACCAGCGGGGCCCTAGGGGCGAACACAGATACGCAGTATTTT; CDR3 protein: CATSGALGANTDTQYF; clone size: once; D gene: NA; J gene: TRBJ2-3; V gene: TRBV15
CDR3 DNA: TGTGCCAGCAGTTTATTTGACGGGGGAGGAGAGACCCAGTACTTC; CDR3 protein: CASSLFDGGGETQYF; clone size: once; D gene: NA; J gene: TRBJ2-5; V gene: TRBV27
CDR3 DNA: TGCGCCAGCAGCCAAGTTCAACAGGGTGGCGAGCAGTACTTC; CDR3 protein: CASSQVQQGGEQYF; clone size: NA; D gene: NA; J gene: TRBJ2-7; V gene: TRBV4-1
CDR3 DNA: TGTGCCAGCAGCCACACCCGGGACACCGTCGGCTCTGGGGCCAACGTCCTGACTTTC; CDR3 protein: CASSHTRDTVGSGANVLTF; clone size: NA; D gene: NA; J gene: TRBJ2-6; V gene: TRBV7-9
CDR3 DNA: TGCGCCAGCAGCCAAACCCCCGGACGGGTCTACGAGCAGTACTTC; CDR3 protein: CASSQTPGRVYEQYF; clone size: NA; D gene: NA; J gene: TRBJ2-7; V gene: TRBV4-1
CDR3 DNA: TGTGCCAGTGGAGGGCCGGGTGAGCAGTTCTTC; CDR3 protein: CASGGPGEQFF; clone size: once; D gene: NA; J gene: TRBJ2-1; V gene: TRBV6-5
CDR3 DNA: TGTGCCAGCAGCCCCTTGCTAGCGGGAGCCTCCAATGAGCAGTTCTTC; CDR3 protein: CASSPLLAGASNEQFF; clone size: NA; D gene: TRBD2; J gene: TRBJ2-1; V gene: TRBV27
CDR3 DNA: TGTGCCAGCAGCCAAGGGCGTAACGGGTTCTACGAGCAGTACTTC; CDR3 protein: CASSQGRNGFYEQYF; clone size: NA; D gene: NA; J gene: TRBJ2-7; V gene: TRBV4-2
CDR3 DNA: TGCAGCGTTGCAAGTAGCGCCAGCTCCTACGAGCAGTACTTC; CDR3 protein: CSVASSASSYEQYF; clone size: NA; D gene: NA; J gene: TRBJ2-7; V gene: TRBV29-1
CDR3 DNA: TGTGCCAGCAGCCCCCCCGTTTCGGGGGAGCTGTTTTTT; CDR3 protein: CASSPPVSGELFF; clone size: NA; D gene: NA; J gene: TRBJ2-2; V gene: TRBV9
CDR3 DNA: TGTGCCAGCAGCCCAGACCATAGCGAGCAGTACTTC; CDR3 protein: CASSPDHSEQYF; clone size: NA; D gene: NA; J gene: TRBJ2-7; V gene: TRBV7-9
CDR3 DNA: TGTGCCGCGGGAGCGGGGCGTATCTACGAGCAGTACTTC; CDR3 protein: CAAGAGRIYEQYF; clone size: NA; D gene: TRBD2; J gene: TRBJ2-7; V gene: TRBV27
CDR3 DNA: TGTGCCAGCAGCCCGGGACTAGCGGGAGGGCACCGCCCTGGTGACGAGCAGTACTTC; CDR3 protein: CASSPGLAGGHRPGDEQYF; clone size: NA; D gene: TRBD2; J gene: TRBJ2-7; V gene: TRBV11-2